This passage covers 24 T cell receptor beta chains from one sample sequenced in a study of blood T cell repertoires in COVID-19. This table comes from immunoSEQ multiplex PCR, and its TCRdb copy is limited to in-frame clones, with some not included. Found here are about 130,000 clones, around 85% of them singletons; the top ten hold about 17%. The sequencing input was peripheral blood. The origin of the receptors is a woman in her 50s who had recovered from COVID-19.

This clone was detected a few times. CDR3 nucleotide sequence: TGTGCCAGCAGCTTGGACAGGAACTACGAGCAGTACTTC. Its translation: CASSLDRNYEQYF. This chain connects TRBV5-6 to TRBJ2-7, with a weak D call TRBD1 (5 bases). V was clipped by 0 bases and J by 3 bases, with 7 bases between them. The V gene's germline CDR1 is SGHDT and CDR2 YYEEEE. This CDR3 spans 13 amino acids.

V is TRBV24-1 and J is TRBJ2-3, with TRBD2 identical over 13 bases. Germline V lookup: CDR1 KGHDR, CDR2 SFDVKD. V dropped 2 bases and J dropped 6; count of bases not matched to a gene: 4. The CDR3 covers 16 residues. The CDR3 spells CATSDWTSGSFDTQYF. The CDR3 DNA follows: TGTGCCACCAGTGATTGGACTAGCGGGAGTTTTGATACGCAGTATTTT.

This chain uses TRBV6-5 with TRBJ2-5, with a tentative D call TRBD1 (6 bases). The germline V gene has CDR1 MNHEY and CDR2 SVGAGI. V was clipped by 8 bases and J by 5 bases, with 15 bases between them. The CDR3 sequence is 13 residues long. CDR3 region: CASDRLFGETQYF. The CDR3, as DNA: TGTGCCAGCGACAGGCTTTTTGGGGAGACCCAGTACTTC.

This clone was seen once. The chain uses TRBV5-4 and TRBJ1-2; no clear D. Germline V gives CDR1 SGHNT, CDR2 YYREEE (reference sequence). The V end was cut by 4 bases, the J end by 1 base, with 17 bases between. This CDR3 spans 16 amino acids. The CDR3 region is CASSLGTGLGNYGYTF. Here the CDR3 DNA reads TGTGCCAGCAGCCTGGGAACGGGGTTGGGTAACTATGGCTACACCTTC.

The chain recombines TRBV29-1 with TRBJ2-5, with D tentatively TRBD2 (7 bases). The CDR3 contains 14 residues. V gave up 7 bases and J gave up 5 bases, with 20 bases separating them. CDR1 is SQVTM, CDR2 ANQGSEA, per germline. The CDR3 nucleotides are TGCAGCGCCCCATACGGGGGGCTGTGGGAGACCCAGTACTTC. Protein: CSAPYGGLWETQYF.

The CDR3 coding sequence is TGTGCCAGCAGCTTGGAGCCAGAGGCTTCAGAGCAGTACTTC. It codes for CASSLEPEASEQYF. The chain carries TRBV5-4 and TRBJ2-7, with D unresolved. Trimming removed 0 bases from V and 7 bases from J, with 14 bases in between. Germline assignment: CDR1 SGHNT and CDR2 YYREEE (reference sequence). The CDR3 spans 14 residues.

This chain uses TRBV6-1 with TRBJ2-1; D is perhaps TRBD2 (5 bases). The CDR3 consists of 15 residues. V dropped 2 bases and J dropped 4 bases, with 12 bases sitting between them. Germline CDR1 reads MNHNS; CDR2 reads SASEGT. This CDR3 is CASSEPGGEYNEQFF. The CDR3 bases are TGTGCCAGCAGTGAACCCGGAGGAGAATACAATGAGCAGTTCTTC.

CDR3 amino acids: CASSPVQAGTGELFF. CDR3 nucleotides: TGTGCCAGCTCACCAGTGCAGGCGGGAACCGGGGAGCTGTTTTTT. The genes are TRBV18 and TRBJ2-2; the D gene is possibly TRBD2 (6 bases). CDR3 length equals 15 residues. Trimming cost V 2 bases and J 5 bases, with 12 bases left between them. From germline, CDR1 is KGHSH and CDR2 LQKENI.

This chain connects TRBV4-3 to TRBJ2-2, with a possible D match to TRBD2 (6 bases). Germline-derived CDR1 and CDR2 are LGHNA and YSLEER. The germline V and J ends were trimmed by 1 base and 0 bases, with 15 bases remaining between them. The CDR3 length is 18 residues. The CDR3 is CASSQVYRGTSNTGELFF. The CDR3 DNA reads as TGCGCCAGCAGCCAAGTATATCGGGGGACCTCGAACACCGGGGAGCTGTTTTTT.

This clone was detected only a few times. The chain recombines TRBV7-2 with TRBJ2-5; tentative D call: TRBD2 (6 bases). Per germline, CDR1 SGHTA and CDR2 FQGNSA. The CDR3 consists of 13 residues. Trimming stripped 4 bases from V and 7 bases from J, with 13 bases between. CDR3 amino acids: CASSSDSRGTQYF. CDR3 DNA sequence: TGTGCCAGCAGCTCCGACTCGCGGGGGACCCAGTACTTC.

This chain joins TRBV5-1 and TRBJ2-3; D is perhaps TRBD1 (5 bases). Trimming took 0 bases from V and 5 from J, leaving 10 bases between them. The germline V gene has CDR1 SGHRS and CDR2 YFSETQ. The CDR3 runs to 14 residues. The CDR3 loop is CASSLAQGKDTQYF. CDR3 DNA sequence: TGCGCCAGCAGCTTGGCCCAGGGAAAAGATACGCAGTATTTT.

The chain links TRBV24-1 to TRBJ1-5; D is unresolved. Germline V gives CDR1 KGHDR, CDR2 SFDVKD. V was trimmed by 4 bases and J by 7 bases, leaving 10 bases between them. The length of the CDR3 is 13 residues. DNA of the CDR3: TGTGCCACCAGTGACCGCAGAGGACAGCCCCAGCATTTT. It specifies CATSDRRGQPQHF.

The count of this clone is one. V and J are TRBV4-1 and TRBJ1-2; no firm D call. This CDR3 spans 14 amino acids. V was cut by 2 bases and J by 4 bases, with 11 bases left in between. The germline V gene encodes CDR1 MGHRA and CDR2 YSYEKL. The CDR3 here is CASSQSRVSYGYTF. CDR3 sequence (DNA): TGCGCCAGCAGCCAATCCCGGGTTAGCTATGGCTACACCTTC.

The chain recombines TRBV19 with TRBJ1-3, with TRBD1 matching 7 bases. Unmatched junction bases numbered 5, after V lost 6 bases and J lost 3 bases. The CDR3 is made up of 14 amino acids. Germline-derived CDR1 and CDR2 are LNHDA and SQIVND (reference sequence). The chain's CDR3 is CASRNRGDGNTIYF. In DNA form, the CDR3 reads TGTGCCAGTAGAAACAGGGGAGATGGAAACACCATATATTTT.

This sequence joins TRBV7-2 and TRBJ1-3; 7 positions match TRBD1. The junction had 4 bases not matched to a gene; V was cut back by 2 bases and J by 0 bases. Germline-derived CDR1 and CDR2 are SGHTA and FQGNSA. The CDR3 spans 16 residues. CDR3 loop: CASSLKGAGSGNTIYF. The CDR3 DNA sequence: TGTGCCAGCAGCTTAAAGGGGGCGGGCTCTGGAAACACCATATATTTT. The variable domain in full, completed from reference TRBV7-2 and TRBJ1-3, reads GAGVSQSPSNKVTEKGKDVELRCDPISGHTALYWYRQSLGQGLEFLIYFQGNSAPDKSGLPSDRFSAERTGGSVSTLTIQRTQQEDSAVYLCASSLKGAGSGNTIYFGEGSWLTVV.

V and J are TRBV10-1 and TRBJ2-7; D is perhaps TRBD2 (6 bases). This CDR3 spans 13 amino acids. Germline V gene lookup returns CDR1 WNHNN and CDR2 SYGVQD (reference sequence). V shed 3 bases and J shed 6 bases, with 12 bases lying between them. The CDR3 region is CASSDGGRAEQYF. In DNA form, the CDR3 reads TGCGCCAGCAGTGACGGGGGACGCGCCGAGCAGTACTTC.

The rearrangement joins TRBV4-1 to TRBJ1-6; 8 bases map to TRBD1. The CDR3 sequence is 17 residues long. Germline V gene lookup returns CDR1 MGHRA and CDR2 YSYEKL. J lost 2 bases, V lost 6 bases, and 9 bases had no gene match. The CDR3 DNA sequence: TGCGCCAGCAGACGATTACAGGGGGGAACCTATAATTCACCCCTCCACTTT. Amino acids: CASRRLQGGTYNSPLHF.

This clone occurred a few times. The rearrangement links TRBV7-2 to TRBJ1-2; 7 bases match TRBD1. V lost 0 bases, J lost 6 bases, and 4 bases stayed unmatched. In germline, CDR1 is SGHTA, CDR2 FQGNSA. The CDR3 consists of 14 residues. Here the CDR3 DNA reads TGTGCCAGCAGCTTAGCGAGGGGGCTGGATGGCTACACCTTC. This sequence encodes CASSLARGLDGYTF. Supplemented by reference TRBV7-2 and TRBJ1-2, the full variable domain reads GAGVSQSPSNKVTEKGKDVELRCDPISGHTALYWYRQSLGQGLEFLIYFQGNSAPDKSGLPSDRFSAERTGGSVSTLTIQRTQQEDSAVYLCASSLARGLDGYTFGSGTRLTVV.

The CDR3 DNA reads TGTGCCAGCAGTTTAGAGGGCTTCCCCGGGGCTAACTATGGCTACACCTTC. Translated: CASSLEGFPGANYGYTF. This chain joins TRBV27 and TRBJ1-2; D not resolved. Per germline, CDR1 MNHEY and CDR2 SMNVEV (reference sequence). V shed 2 bases and J shed 0 bases, with 16 bases lying between them. CDR3 length: 17 residues.

CDR3 sequence: CASGRQTSYGYTF. The CDR3 nucleotides read TGTGCTAGTGGTCGACAAACCTCCTATGGCTACACCTTC. This rearrangement joins TRBV12-5 to TRBJ1-2; D is unclear. The germline V gene has CDR1 LGHNT and CDR2 FRNRAP. This CDR3 contains 13 residues. V was shortened by 5 bases and J by 4 bases, with 11 bases between the two germline ends.

Comments on this clone: The final CDR3 position lacks the conserved phenylalanine or tryptophan, pointing to a likely read error. No DNA is shown, since the ends of the CDR3 on it are uncertain; the CDR3 is the one TCRdb lists. V is TRBV2 and J is TRBJ1-3; TRBD1 is the table's D call and was not checked against the DNA. The CDR3 is made up of 13 amino acids, end residues included. Germline V lookup: CDR1 SNHLY, CDR2 FYNNEI. The chain's CDR3 is CASSEGNRGPHFS.

The gene calls are TRBV30 and TRBJ1-5; the D is unclear. Germline CDR1 GTSNPN, CDR2 SVGIG (reference sequence). The CDR3 runs 14 residues. V was trimmed by 0 bases and J by 6 bases, leaving 12 bases between them. In DNA, the CDR3 is TGTGCCTGGAGTGTACTAGGCCGGGGTCAGCCCCAGCATTTT. Translation: CAWSVLGRGQPQHF.

The V gene is TRBV11-3, the J gene TRBJ2-1; D is possibly TRBD2 (6 bases). The CDR3 sequence is 15 residues long. CDR1 is SGHNT, CDR2 YENEEA, per germline. V dropped 3 bases and J dropped 4 bases, with 13 bases sitting between them. In DNA, the CDR3 is TGTGCCAGCAGCTTCTTGGCGGGAATTTACAATGAGCAGTTCTTC. Amino acids: CASSFLAGIYNEQFF.

The chain has TRBV30 and TRBJ1-1, with a possible D match to TRBD1 (6 bases). V lost 3 bases to trimming and J lost 4 bases, with 12 bases between them. CDR1 GTSNPN and CDR2 SVGIG come from the germline V gene (reference sequence). The CDR3 sequence is 13 residues long. The CDR3: CAWSKTGATEAFF. CDR3 nucleotide sequence: TGTGCCTGGAGCAAGACAGGTGCCACTGAAGCTTTCTTT.